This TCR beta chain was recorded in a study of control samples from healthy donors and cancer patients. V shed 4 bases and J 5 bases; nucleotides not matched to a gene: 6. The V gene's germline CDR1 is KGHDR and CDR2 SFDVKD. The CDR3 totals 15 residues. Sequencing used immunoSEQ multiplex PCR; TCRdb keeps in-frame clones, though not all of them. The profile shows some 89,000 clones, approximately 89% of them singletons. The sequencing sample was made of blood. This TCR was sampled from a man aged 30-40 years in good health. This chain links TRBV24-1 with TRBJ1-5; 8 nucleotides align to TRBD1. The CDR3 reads CATSDHRGMDQPQHF. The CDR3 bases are TGTGCCACCAGTGACCACAGGGGGATGGATCAGCCCCAGCATTTT.